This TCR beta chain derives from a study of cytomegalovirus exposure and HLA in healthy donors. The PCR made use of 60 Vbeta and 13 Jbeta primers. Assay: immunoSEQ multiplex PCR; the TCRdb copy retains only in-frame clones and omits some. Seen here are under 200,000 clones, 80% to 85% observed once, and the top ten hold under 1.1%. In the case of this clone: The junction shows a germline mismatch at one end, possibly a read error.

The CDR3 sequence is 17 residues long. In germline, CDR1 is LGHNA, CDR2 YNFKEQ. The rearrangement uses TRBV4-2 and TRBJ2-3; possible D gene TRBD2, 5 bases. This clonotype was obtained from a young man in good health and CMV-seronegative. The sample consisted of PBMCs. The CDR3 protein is CASSQEVYERFTDAQYF. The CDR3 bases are TGTGCCAGCAGCCAAGAAGTGTATGAGCGGTTCACAGATGCGCAGTATTTT.